The 15 T cell receptor beta chains listed next were all sequenced from one sample in a study of blood T cell repertoires in COVID-19. TCRdb's copy holds only in-frame clones and misses some; the assay was immunoSEQ multiplex PCR. The sample includes a few hundred thousand clones, under 90% of them seen just once. The sample consisted of peripheral blood. The receptors come from a man in his forties or fifties with acute or convalescent COVID-19.

CDR3 protein: CASTGGWEQYF. CDR3 coding DNA: TGTGCCAGCACAGGGGGGTGGGAGCAGTACTTC. The chain employs TRBV6-5 and TRBJ2-7, with a possible D match to TRBD1 (7 bases). The V gene lost 7 bases and the J gene lost 7 bases, with 11 bases spanning the gap. The V gene's germline CDR1 is MNHEY and CDR2 SVGAGI. The CDR3 totals 11 residues.

The rearrangement links TRBV5-1 to TRBJ2-3; TRBD2 matches 8 bases. J gave up 6 bases and V 0 bases, and 9 bases lay outside the gene matches. CDR1 and CDR2 (germline): SGHRS, YFSETQ. This CDR3 spans 16 amino acids. CDR3 nucleotides: TGCGCCAGCAGCTTGGGAGAGGGCGGGGGGTCGGATACGCAGTATTTT. Protein: CASSLGEGGGSDTQYF.

The chain is built from TRBV5-1 and TRBJ2-1; D may be TRBD2 (6 bases). Trimming cost V 4 bases and J 9 bases, with 17 bases left between them. The CDR3 has 14 residues. CDR1 SGHRS and CDR2 YFSETQ come from the germline V gene. The CDR3 loop reads CASSTRGREVEQFF. The CDR3 DNA sequence: TGCGCCAGCAGCACCCGGGGCAGGGAGGTTGAGCAGTTCTTC.

The chain has TRBV7-9 and TRBJ2-7, with 7 bases identical to TRBD2. V was pared by 5 bases and J by 7 bases, with 11 bases of the junction left unmatched. The germline V gene encodes CDR1 SEHNR and CDR2 FQNEAQ (reference sequence). The CDR3 is made up of 14 amino acids. The CDR3, as DNA: TGTGCCAGCAGCCCCCGCGGGGGTTCGGGGGAGCAGTACTTC. Its translation: CASSPRGGSGEQYF.

Here the CDR3 DNA reads TGTGCCAGCCGGGACAGGATGAACACTGAAGCTTTCTTT. It yields the protein CASRDRMNTEAFF. The chain has TRBV2 and TRBJ1-1; 8 bases line up with TRBD1. After removal of 8 bases from V and 0 bases from J, the junction contained 2 bases not matched to a gene. CDR1 is SNHLY, CDR2 FYNNEI, per germline. There are 13 residues in the CDR3.

V and J are TRBV6-5 and TRBJ2-7; a possible D gene is TRBD2 (6 bases). The ends were cut back, 0 bases at V and 5 bases at J, with 11 bases in the middle. Germline CDR1 MNHEY, CDR2 SVGAGI. This CDR3 region has 14 residues. This CDR3 reads CASSYSTRPHEQYF. In DNA, the CDR3 is TGTGCCAGCAGTTACTCGACTAGGCCCCACGAGCAGTACTTC.

The V and J genes are TRBV6-5 and TRBJ1-2; D is ambiguous. Germline loops: CDR1 MNHEY, CDR2 SVGAGI. The CDR3 covers 15 residues. Trimming stripped 0 bases from V and 8 bases from J, with 16 bases between. The CDR3 loop reads CASSYSGPKGGGYTF. In DNA, the CDR3 is TGTGCCAGCAGTTACTCGGGCCCCAAGGGCGGGGGCTACACCTTC.

The genes are TRBV5-1 and TRBJ2-7; no clear D. V was trimmed by 0 bases and J by 2 bases, leaving 6 bases between them. The CDR3 is made up of 13 amino acids. Germline loops: CDR1 SGHRS, CDR2 YFSETQ. CDR3 sequence reads: CASSLDSPYEQYF. CDR3 bases: TGCGCCAGCAGCTTGGACTCGCCCTACGAGCAGTACTTC.

The chain employs TRBV5-1 and TRBJ1-4; TRBD1 aligns across 9 bases. CDR1 and CDR2 (germline): SGHRS, YFSETQ. V was clipped by 0 bases and J by 11 bases; unmatched bases: 5. CDR3 size: 14 residues. The CDR3 loop reads CASSLGQGEKKLFF. CDR3 in DNA: TGCGCCAGCAGCTTGGGACAGGGGGAGAAGAAACTGTTTTTT.

The V and J genes are TRBV27 and TRBJ2-5, with D perhaps TRBD1 (6 bases). Trimming took off 6 bases at V and 2 bases at J, with 13 bases between the two ends. Germline assignment: CDR1 MNHEY and CDR2 SMNVEV (reference sequence). This CDR3 spans 14 amino acids. Written as DNA, the CDR3 is TGTGCCAGCAGCGACAGGTCGATGCAAGAGACCCAGTACTTC. It yields the protein CASSDRSMQETQYF.

V gene TRBV5-6 combines with J gene TRBJ2-7; TRBD1 matches 8 bases. The CDR3 is made up of 14 amino acids. Trimming cost V 4 bases and J 5 bases; bases outside gene matches: 8. CDR1 and CDR2 from the germline V gene are SGHDT and YYEEEE. For the CDR3, the DNA is TGTGCCAGCAGCGACACGGGACAGGCCCACGAGCAGTACTTC. Its protein product is CASSDTGQAHEQYF.

This clone was observed once. The V and J genes are TRBV7-9 and TRBJ2-5; 15 bases match TRBD2. The junction had 2 bases not matched to a gene; V was cut back by 5 bases and J by 4 bases. CDR1 is SEHNR, CDR2 FQNEAQ, per germline (reference sequence). The length of the CDR3 is 15 residues. Here the CDR3 DNA reads TGTGCCAGCAGCCGGACTAGCGGGGGGGGAGAGACCCAGTACTTC. Protein product: CASSRTSGGGETQYF.

The chain links TRBV30 to TRBJ2-1, with 9 nucleotides matching TRBD1. V lost 1 base to trimming and J lost 8 bases; unmatched junction nucleotides: 9. CDR3 length: 15 residues. CDR1 is GTSNPN and CDR2 is SVGIG in the germline V gene (reference sequence). The CDR3, as DNA: TGTGCCTGGAGTGCGGTGGGGGGACAGGGAGATGAGCAGTTCTTC. It codes for CAWSAVGGQGDEQFF.

Written as DNA, the CDR3 is TGTGCCAGTACTACCAGGGGTAACTATGGCTACACCTTC. Translation: CASTTRGNYGYTF. V and J are TRBV19 and TRBJ1-2, with D perhaps matching TRBD1 (6 bases). The CDR3 sequence is 13 residues long. CDR1 and CDR2 (germline): LNHDA, SQIVND (reference sequence). Trimming left V 7 bases short and J 1 base short, with 10 bases between.

The chain links TRBV10-3 to TRBJ2-1; 8 positions agree with TRBD2. V was clipped by 6 bases and J by 0 bases; unmatched bases: 7. This CDR3 spans 16 amino acids. Germline V lookup: CDR1 ENHRY, CDR2 SYGVKD. CDR3 residues: CAISVSGASSYNEQFF. The DNA of the CDR3 is TGTGCCATCAGCGTTAGCGGGGCGAGCTCCTACAATGAGCAGTTCTTC.